These 29 T cell receptor beta chains originate from one sample sequenced in a study of read filtering for tumor transcriptome and immune sequencing. This library used approximately 0.4 ug RNA and molecular barcoded adaptors spanning alpha/delta and beta/gamma chains. TCRdb re-derived calls from the reads in MiXCR, one entry per CDR3 protein. The table includes 20,000 or so distinct CDR3 sequences, about 20% detected once. Material: a population of CD138-negative cells sorted from bone marrow. The receptors were gathered from a donor aged 40 or over with multiple myeloma.

This clonotype was detected ten times or more. The chain employs TRBV29-1 and TRBJ2-3, with 10 bases that match TRBD1. This CDR3 contains 16 residues. Germline CDR1 is SQVTM and CDR2 is ANQGSEA. V was clipped by 7 bases and J by 2 bases; unmatched bases: 12. The CDR3 nucleotides read TGCAGCGCCCCAACGACAGGGGGCCGCAACACAGATACGCAGTATTTT. Residues: CSAPTTGGRNTDTQYF.

Regarding this clonotype: One junction end does not reproduce the germline sequence, and a read error may be involved. This chain joins TRBV7-2 and TRBJ2-1; D possibly corresponds to TRBD1 (5 bases). Germline lookup yields CDR1 SGHTA and CDR2 FQGNSA. This CDR3 region has 14 residues. The CDR3 protein is CASSPGKTGNEQIF. The CDR3 DNA sequence: TGTGCCAGCAGCCCAGGGAAAACGGGCAATGAGCAAATCTTC.

This clonotype was observed at least ten times. V is TRBV25-1 and J is TRBJ2-5; TRBD1 aligns across 8 bases. The ends lost 0 bases at V and 3 bases at J; junction bases unmatched: 3. The CDR3 covers 15 residues. Germline loops: CDR1 MGHDK, CDR2 SYGVNS. This chain's CDR3 is CASSEYGQGKETQYF. The CDR3 nucleotides read TGTGCCAGCAGTGAATACGGACAGGGAAAAGAGACCCAGTACTTC.

This clonotype was detected a few times. This chain links TRBV7-9 with TRBJ1-6; a possible D gene is TRBD1 (5 bases). The CDR3 totals 15 residues. Germline assignment: CDR1 SEHNR and CDR2 FQNEAQ (reference sequence). Trimming stripped 5 bases from V and 8 bases from J, with 16 bases between. CDR3 amino acids: CASSTYDSPYSPLHF. As DNA, the CDR3 is TGTGCCAGCAGCACCTATGACAGCCCTTATTCACCCCTCCACTTT.

This clonotype was picked up many times. The chain has TRBV10-2 and TRBJ1-1, with D possibly matching TRBD1 (6 bases). Trimming stripped 6 bases from V and 8 bases from J, with 16 bases between. The germline V gene encodes CDR1 WSHSY and CDR2 SAAADI. This CDR3 is 13 amino acids long. The CDR3 sequence is CASSQQGLTEAFF. CDR3 nucleotide sequence: TGCGCCAGCAGCCAACAGGGTCTCACAGAAGCTTTCTTT.

This clonotype was seen repeatedly, ten times or more. This chain joins TRBV10-3 and TRBJ2-2, with D tentatively TRBD1 or TRBD2 (5 bases each). Between the trimmed V and J ends, which lost 7 bases and 1 base, there was a span of 10 bases. The V gene's germline CDR1 is ENHRY and CDR2 SYGVKD. The CDR3 spans 14 residues. As DNA, the CDR3 is TGTGCCATCACTTCGGGGCGGAACACCGGGGAGCTGTTTTTT. Encoded protein: CAITSGRNTGELFF.

Concerning this clonotype: Its ends do not fully match the called genes, so a read error is possible. The chain joins TRBV19 to TRBJ2-1, with unresolved D. Germline V lookup: CDR1 LNHDA, CDR2 SQIVND (reference sequence). The CDR3 consists of 14 residues. CDR3 bases: TGTGCCAGTAGTATCCTCGGCAGCTGCAATGAGCAGCTCTTC. Translating gives CASSILGSCNEQLF.

This clonotype occurred many times. This chain uses TRBV10-3 with TRBJ1-1; D ambiguous. The V and J ends lost 10 bases and 0 bases respectively, with 15 bases between them. Germline V gene data show CDR1 as ENHRY and CDR2 as SYGVKD. This CDR3 is built from 14 residues. CDR3 amino acids: CASTKGGVNTEAFF. CDR3 sequence (DNA): TGTGCCAGTACAAAGGGAGGAGTGAACACTGAAGCTTTCTTT.

This clonotype was detected ten times or more. This rearrangement joins TRBV29-1 to TRBJ2-1, with a possible D match to TRBD1 (6 bases). V lost 4 bases and J lost 9, with 16 bases in between. The germline CDR1 and CDR2 sequences are SQVTM and ANQGSEA. This CDR3 is 13 amino acids long. The CDR3 loop is CSVAGKVGGEQFF. The DNA of the CDR3 is TGCAGCGTTGCAGGGAAAGTAGGGGGTGAGCAGTTCTTC.

This clonotype has just a few counts. The chain is built from TRBV2 and TRBJ1-2; weak D call: TRBD1 (5 bases). The germline V gene has CDR1 SNHLY and CDR2 FYNNEI. The CDR3 loop spans 13 amino acids. V lost 7 bases to trimming and J lost 7 bases, with 16 bases between them. The CDR3 coding sequence is TGTGCCAGCATACCGGGCAGGGAGAGTGGCTACACCTTC. Encoded protein: CASIPGRESGYTF.

This clonotype is medium-sized by share. The chain couples TRBV20-1 to TRBJ2-1, with 9 bases matching TRBD2. The junction had 4 bases not matched to a gene; V was cut back by 3 bases and J by 1 base. The CDR3 contains 15 residues. Germline CDR1 reads DFQATT; CDR2 reads SNEGSKA (reference sequence). CDR3 nucleotides: TGCAGTGCTAGGGGCGGGGGGGTTTCCTACAATGAGCAGTTCTTC. Its translation: CSARGGGVSYNEQFF.

This clonotype has ten or more counts. The chain combines TRBV6-6 with TRBJ2-6; TRBD1 agrees at 8 bases. This CDR3 has 18 amino acids. V trimming: 6 bases; J trimming: 0 bases; junction bases outside the gene matches: 10. Germline-derived CDR1 and CDR2 are MNHNY and SVGAGI (reference sequence). CDR3 bases: TGTGCCAGCAGCCGTCAAGGGACAGGCGTCTCTGGGGCCAACGTCCTGACTTTC. The encoded protein is CASSRQGTGVSGANVLTF.

This clonotype was counted only a few times. The rearrangement uses TRBV28 and TRBJ1-1; D unclear. Germline-derived CDR1 and CDR2 are MDHEN and SYDVKM. Trimming removed 3 bases at V and 1 base at J, with 9 bases between. This CDR3 is built from 14 residues. CDR3 bases: TGTGCCAGCAGTTTTCTCGCCACGAACACTGAAGCTTTCTTT. Translated: CASSFLATNTEAFF.

This clonotype was seen more than once but under ten times. The chain employs TRBV18 and TRBJ2-3; D is undetermined. The germline V gene encodes CDR1 KGHSH and CDR2 LQKENI. This CDR3 is 13 amino acids long. V was clipped by 3 bases and J by 5 bases, with 9 bases between them. CDR3 region: CASSPAPGDTQYF. The CDR3 DNA follows: TGTGCCAGCTCACCCGCCCCGGGAGATACGCAGTATTTT. The full variable domain, with the rest looked up from reference TRBV18 and TRBJ2-3, is NAGVMQNPRHLVRRRGQEARLRCSPMKGHSHVYWYRQLPEEGLKFMVYLQKENIIDESGMPKERFSAEFPKEGPSILRIQQVVRGDSAAYFCASSPAPGDTQYFGPGTRLTVL.

This clonotype ranks as large (0.1 to 1%). J is TRBJ2-1 and V is TRBV11-3, with D possibly matching TRBD1 (5 bases). V shed 5 bases and J shed 0 bases, with 17 bases lying between them. The CDR3 extends over 17 amino acids. The germline CDR1 and CDR2 sequences are SGHNT and YENEEA. In DNA form, the CDR3 reads TGTGCCAGCAGCCCCTCAGGGCAGGGATTCTCCTACAATGAGCAGTTCTTC. It specifies CASSPSGQGFSYNEQFF.

The chain links TRBV28 to TRBJ2-3; TRBD2 matches at 10 bases. V gave up 6 bases and J gave up 5 bases; unmatched junction bases: 8. Per the germline V gene, CDR1 is MDHEN and CDR2 is SYDVKM. This CDR3 is 15 amino acids long. CDR3 in amino acids: CASRRAGGQVDTQYF. The CDR3 nucleotides are TGTGCCAGCAGAAGAGCGGGGGGGCAGGTAGATACGCAGTATTTT.

Concerning this clonotype: This may be a read error: a much more frequent sequence differs by one nucleotide. V is TRBV7-8 and J is TRBJ1-2, with D possibly matching TRBD1 (6 bases). V lost 2 bases and J lost 0, with 13 bases in between. The CDR3 extends over 16 amino acids. The germline V gene encodes CDR1 SGHVS and CDR2 FQNEAQ. The CDR3 spells CASSLLGDITNYGYTF. CDR3 bases: TGTGCCAGCAGCTTATTGGGGGACATTACTAACTATGGCTACACCTTC.

This clonotype was seen many times. The chain combines TRBV12-3 or TRBV12-4 with TRBJ2-3; TRBD2 agrees at 8 bases. CDR3 length: 15 residues. Trimming cost V 2 bases and J 3 bases; bases outside gene matches: 4. The CDR3 reads CASSLSGGGTDTQYF. The CDR3 bases are TGTGCCAGCAGTTTAAGCGGGGGAGGGACAGATACGCAGTATTTT.

The chain recombines TRBV2 with TRBJ2-2; 9 bases match TRBD2. CDR1 and CDR2 from the germline V gene are SNHLY and FYNNEI. This CDR3 spans 15 amino acids. V was pared by 8 bases and J by 7 bases, with 11 bases of the junction left unmatched. The CDR3 bases are TGTGCCAGCGGCCCCCCAGCGGGGGGCGGCGGGGAGCTGTTTTTT. Protein product: CASGPPAGGGGELFF.

This clonotype has just a few counts. The chain links TRBV28 to TRBJ1-2, with D uncertain. The CDR3 extends over 12 amino acids. Per the germline V gene, CDR1 is MDHEN and CDR2 is SYDVKM. Trimming took off 5 bases at V and 14 bases at J, with 18 bases between the two ends. CDR3 in DNA: TGTGCCAGCAGTCTTTCGACCGGATCCCTTACCTTC. Translating gives CASSLSTGSLTF.

This clonotype was observed at least ten times. This chain links TRBV7-3 with TRBJ2-7; perhaps TRBD1 as D (6 bases). The CDR3 contains 14 residues. The V end was cut by 7 bases, the J end by 0 bases, with 13 bases between. The germline V gene encodes CDR1 SGHTA and CDR2 FQGTGA. CDR3: CASKNRETSYEQYF. DNA of the CDR3: TGTGCCAGCAAGAACAGGGAAACCTCCTACGAGCAGTACTTC.

Comments on this clonotype: A much larger clonotype is one base distant, so this may be a read error. The V gene is TRBV7-3, the J gene TRBJ1-1; perhaps TRBD1 as D (6 bases). Germline V gene lookup returns CDR1 SGHTA and CDR2 FQGTGA. The CDR3 sequence is 16 residues long. The CDR3 here is CASSPTLMTRDTEVFF. In nucleotides, the CDR3 is TGTGCCAGCAGCCCTACCTTAATGACGCGGGACACTGAAGTTTTCTTT.

This clonotype was counted ten times or more. This rearrangement joins TRBV6-5 to TRBJ1-1; possibly TRBD1 for D (5 bases). Germline lookup yields CDR1 MNHEY and CDR2 SVGAGI. Trimming shortened V by 6 bases and J by 3 bases, and 11 bases separated the two germline ends. The CDR3 is 13 residues long. For the CDR3, the DNA is TGTGCCAGCAGCTTCGGACAAGACACTGAAGCTTTCTTT. This gives the protein CASSFGQDTEAFF.

This sequence joins TRBV6-2 or TRBV6-3 and TRBJ2-1; a possible D gene is TRBD1 (7 bases). Trimming removed 6 bases from V and 8 bases from J, with 20 bases in between. In germline, CDR1 is MNHEY, CDR2 SVGEGT. This CDR3 comprises 15 residues. CDR3 DNA: TGTGCCAGCAGCCCCCGACAGGGACTGTGGGATGAGCAGTTCTTC. This encodes CASSPRQGLWDEQFF.

The chain recombines TRBV19 with TRBJ1-5, with D tentatively TRBD1 (6 bases). The CDR3 totals 15 residues. Germline V lookup: CDR1 LNHDA, CDR2 SQIVND (reference sequence). The V end lost 4 bases, the J end lost 3 bases, and 13 bases lay between the germline ends. CDR3 sequence: CASSKDGQNNQPQHF. CDR3 bases: TGTGCCAGTAGTAAGGACGGACAGAACAATCAGCCCCAGCATTTT.

V is TRBV18 and J is TRBJ2-7, with 8 nucleotides matching TRBD1. The CDR3 is made up of 14 amino acids. V dropped 5 bases and J dropped 6; count of bases not matched to a gene: 9. CDR1 and CDR2 from the germline V gene are KGHSH and LQKENI. The CDR3: CASSTRQGALEQYF. CDR3 nucleotide sequence: TGTGCCAGCTCAACCCGGCAGGGGGCCCTCGAGCAGTACTTC.

This clonotype was recorded many times. In DNA, the CDR3 is TGTGCCAGCAGGGCAGGATCCTACGAGCAGTACTTC. This gives the protein CASRAGSYEQYF. This chain connects TRBV6-6 to TRBJ2-7; D remains unclear. Trimming took off 6 bases at V and 1 base at J, with 7 bases between the two ends. CDR3 size: 12 residues. The germline V gene encodes CDR1 MNHNY and CDR2 SVGAGI (reference sequence).

This rearrangement joins TRBV7-9 to TRBJ1-2, with D perhaps TRBD1 (5 bases). CDR1 is SEHNR and CDR2 is FQNEAQ in the germline V gene (reference sequence). The germline V and J ends were trimmed by 5 bases and 5 bases, with 15 bases remaining between them. The CDR3 length is 14 residues. The CDR3 reads CASSASGAGYGYTF. In DNA, the CDR3 is TGTGCCAGCAGCGCCAGTGGGGCAGGGTATGGCTACACCTTC.

This clonotype was seen repeatedly, ten times or more. V gene TRBV6-6 combines with J gene TRBJ2-2; no clear D gene. Trimming shortened V by 5 bases and J by 4 bases, and 11 bases separated the two germline ends. This CDR3 region has 14 residues. Germline assignment: CDR1 MNHNY and CDR2 SVGAGI (reference sequence). CDR3 nucleotides: TGTGCCAGCAGTCTACGGCAGAGCACCGGGGAGCTGTTTTTT. This translates into CASSLRQSTGELFF.